This T cell receptor beta chain stems from a study of CXCR3-negative and CXCR3-positive naive CD8 T cells. Study-wide points: Naive CXCR3-negative and CXCR3-positive cells had similar TRBV-TRBJ usage; memory differed. TRB CDR3 properties were used to infer TCR strength, and surface CD5 was comparable between naive subsets. More hydrophobic TRB CDR3s occurred in CXCR3-positive than in CXCR3-negative naive cells.

As to this clonotype: The target antigen is unknown.

Carrying UMI labels, the TRB cDNA libraries were prepared through 5' RACE. TCRdb re-called the 5' RACE reads and catalogs CDR3 proteins one per entry, DNA excluded. This repertoire comprises 65,000 to 75,000 distinct CDR3 sequences; its ten largest clones make up 0.55% to 0.8%. Naive CD8+ T lymphocytes were specified as CD45RO-CCR7+CD27+CD95-. From germline, CDR1 is SGHNT and CDR2 YYREEE (reference sequence). The CDR3 runs 16 residues. V is TRBV5-4 and J is TRBJ2-1; TCRdb selects TRBD2, and the lack of DNA leaves this call unchecked. Sequencing was performed on naive CXCR3+ CD8+ T cells from blood. Documented subset: CD45RO-CCR7+CD27+CD95- naive CD8+ T cells expressing CXCR3 (TNR3+). The clonotype was recovered from a human donor in good health. Some clones in this sample may be carry-over from other donors' samples. This CDR3 is CASSFVRGGAGNERFF.